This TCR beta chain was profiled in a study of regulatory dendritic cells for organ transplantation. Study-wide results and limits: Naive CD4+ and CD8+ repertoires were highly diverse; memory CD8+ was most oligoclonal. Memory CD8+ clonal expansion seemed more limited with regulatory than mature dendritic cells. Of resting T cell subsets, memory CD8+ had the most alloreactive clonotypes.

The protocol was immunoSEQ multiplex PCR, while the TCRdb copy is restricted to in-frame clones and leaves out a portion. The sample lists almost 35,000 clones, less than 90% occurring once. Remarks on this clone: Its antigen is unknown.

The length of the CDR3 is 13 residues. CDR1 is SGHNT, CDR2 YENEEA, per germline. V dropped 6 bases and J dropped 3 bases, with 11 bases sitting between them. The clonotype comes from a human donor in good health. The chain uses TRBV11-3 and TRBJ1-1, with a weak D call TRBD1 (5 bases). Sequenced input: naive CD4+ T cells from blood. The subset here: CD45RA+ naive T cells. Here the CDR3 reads CASSRWGDTEAFF. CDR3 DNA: TGTGCCAGCAGTCGATGGGGGGACACTGAAGCTTTCTTT.